The text below deals with one TCR beta chain. This clone came up once. Its antigen specificity is not known. No base quality information exists; no much larger clone differs at one position. The immunoSEQ Platform was used to amplify TCRbeta CDR3 regions from extracted genomic DNA. Multiplex PCR, high-throughput sequencing and a vendor bioinformatics pipeline were combined in the immunoSEQ assay. The authors processed their data as follows. After discarding non-productive sequences and any CDR3s under 4 amino acids in length, clonotype frequencies were recalculated for each sample. Shared clonotypes were identified in immunoSEQ Analyzer 2.0 as identical CDR3 amino acid, V gene and J gene sequences. To normalize repertoire overlap, the number of shared clonotypes was divided by the product of the two clone-set sizes and multiplied by 1000 to give arbitrary units. The source is immuneACCESS, and TCRdb retained only in-frame sequences with V and J called. Part of the clones is not carried over; for the studies checked, unresolved V genes explain less than half of this, and the remainder is unexplained. Clone size and V and J calls were adopted from that table, with D and trimming inferred from the DNA. The sample data list 40,000 to 50,000 clones, and roughly four fifths of these were observed just once. The ten top clones hold 0.85% to 1.3% of the sample.

The data were taken from a study of memory B cells and T cells in multiple sclerosis (dated by TCRdb to between 2018 and 2020). Context from the whole study: The study compared TCR beta repertoires of autoproliferating peripheral T cells with brain lesion-infiltrating T cells in multiple sclerosis patients. TCR sequencing included a couple of multiple sclerosis patients for whom either brain lesions at autopsy or brain-infiltrating cells from biopsy were available. Broad study findings and their caveats: Clone-set sizes differed between compartments, which influenced counts of shared clonotypes and required normalization.

V loses 0 bases, J loses 6 bases, and the germline ends lie 7 bases apart. CDR1 and CDR2, per the germline V gene, are SGHRS and YFSETQ. Inclusive of the bounding cysteine and phenylalanine, the CDR3 is 14 residues long. The sequence is cut down to CDR3 DNA, 42 bases in frame from base 1. Autoproliferating (CFSEdim) and non-proliferating (CFSEhi) T cell fractions were sequenced separately after stimulus-free culture of CFSE-labeled PBMCs. A total of 40 million to 60 million CFSE-labeled PBMCs were cultured for 7 days without stimulus, and replicate wells were then pooled. PBMCs were labeled with about 0.5 uM CFSE and cultured in serum-free AIM-V medium without exogenous stimuli. PBMCs were isolated by Ficoll density gradient centrifugation and were cryopreserved before use. Using a FACSAria III, live 7-AAD-negative cells were sorted, then washed with PBS and stored frozen at -80 degrees C as dry pellets.

The sample was PBMCs from blood kept in culture. This sequence was found in a human donor with multiple sclerosis. The chain is made from TRBV5-1 and TRBJ1-6; the D segment cannot be called with confidence. The DNA is as follows: TGCGCCAGCAGCTTGGGAAGAATTAATTCACCCCTCCACTTT. Translated, it gives CASSLGRINSPLHF.